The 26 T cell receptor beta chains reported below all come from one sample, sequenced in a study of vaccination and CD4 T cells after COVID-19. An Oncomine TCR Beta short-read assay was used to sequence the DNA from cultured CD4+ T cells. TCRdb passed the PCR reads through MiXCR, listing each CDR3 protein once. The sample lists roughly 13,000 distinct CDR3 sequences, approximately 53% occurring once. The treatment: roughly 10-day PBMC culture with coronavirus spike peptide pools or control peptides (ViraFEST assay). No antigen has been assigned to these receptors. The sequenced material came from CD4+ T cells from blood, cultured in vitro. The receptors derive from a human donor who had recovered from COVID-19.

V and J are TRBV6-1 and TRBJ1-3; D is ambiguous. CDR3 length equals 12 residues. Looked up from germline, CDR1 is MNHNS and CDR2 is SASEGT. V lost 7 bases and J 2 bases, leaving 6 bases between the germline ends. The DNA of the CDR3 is TGTGCCAGCATCTCGACTGGAAACACCATATATTTT. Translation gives CASISTGNTIYF.

Here the CDR3 reads CASSGGRGMNTEAFF. The CDR3 coding sequence is TGTGCCAGCTCAGGGGGCAGAGGTATGAACACTGAAGCTTTCTTT. The chain links TRBV18 to TRBJ1-1; D is possibly TRBD1 (6 bases). Trimming pared 5 bases from V and 0 bases from J, leaving 13 bases between. CDR1 and CDR2 from the germline V gene are KGHSH and LQKENI. The CDR3 runs 15 residues.

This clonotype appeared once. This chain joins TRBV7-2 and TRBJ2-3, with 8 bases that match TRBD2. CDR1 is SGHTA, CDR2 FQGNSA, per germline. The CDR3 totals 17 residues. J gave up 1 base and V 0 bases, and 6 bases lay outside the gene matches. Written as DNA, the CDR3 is TGTGCCAGCAGCTTAGCCGGTGCGGGGGGTGGCACAGATACGCAGTATTTT. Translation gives CASSLAGAGGGTDTQYF.

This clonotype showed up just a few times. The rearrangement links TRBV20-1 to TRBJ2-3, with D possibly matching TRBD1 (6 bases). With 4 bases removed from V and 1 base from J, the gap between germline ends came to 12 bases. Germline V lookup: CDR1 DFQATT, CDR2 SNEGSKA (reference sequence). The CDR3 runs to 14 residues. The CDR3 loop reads CSAKGGEGTDTQYF. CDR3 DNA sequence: TGCAGTGCTAAAGGGGGAGAAGGCACAGATACGCAGTATTTT.

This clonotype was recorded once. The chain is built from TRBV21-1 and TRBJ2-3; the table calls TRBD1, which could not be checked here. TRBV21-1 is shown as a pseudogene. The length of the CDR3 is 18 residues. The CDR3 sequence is CASRQSGHRGGEADTQYF. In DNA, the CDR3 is TGTGCCAGCAGGCAAAGCGGACACAGGGGGGGGGAGGCAGATACGCAGTATTTT.

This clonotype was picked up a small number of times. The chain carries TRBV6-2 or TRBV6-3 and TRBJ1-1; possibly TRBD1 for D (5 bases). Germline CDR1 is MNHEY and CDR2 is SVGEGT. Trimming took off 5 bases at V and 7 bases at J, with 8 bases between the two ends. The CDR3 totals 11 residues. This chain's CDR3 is CASSRTGEAFF. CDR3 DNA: TGTGCCAGCAGTCGAACAGGTGAAGCTTTCTTT.

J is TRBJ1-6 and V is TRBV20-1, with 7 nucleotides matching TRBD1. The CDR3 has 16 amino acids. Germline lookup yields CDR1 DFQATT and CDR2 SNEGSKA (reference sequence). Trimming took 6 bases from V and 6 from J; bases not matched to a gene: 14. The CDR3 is CSAKRDSILGNSPLHF. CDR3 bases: TGCAGTGCCAAACGGGACAGCATCCTCGGTAATTCACCCCTCCACTTT.

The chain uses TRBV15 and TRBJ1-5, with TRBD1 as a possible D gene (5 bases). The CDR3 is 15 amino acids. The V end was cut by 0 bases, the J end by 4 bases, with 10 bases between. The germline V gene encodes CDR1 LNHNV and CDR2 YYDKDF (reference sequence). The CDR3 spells CATSRDLGDNQPQHF. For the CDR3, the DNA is TGTGCCACCAGCAGAGATTTGGGGGATAATCAGCCCCAGCATTTT.

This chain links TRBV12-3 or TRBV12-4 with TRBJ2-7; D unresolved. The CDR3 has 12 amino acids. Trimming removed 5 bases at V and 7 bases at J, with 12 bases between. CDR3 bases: TGTGCCAGCAGTACCTCAACCCGGGAGCAGTACTTC. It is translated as CASSTSTREQYF.

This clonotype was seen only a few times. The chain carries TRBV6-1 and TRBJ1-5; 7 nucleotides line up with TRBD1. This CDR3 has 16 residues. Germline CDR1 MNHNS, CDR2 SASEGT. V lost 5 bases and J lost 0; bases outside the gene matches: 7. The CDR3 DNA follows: TGTGCCAGCAGTCTAGCGGGACAGTTTAGCAATCAGCCCCAGCATTTT. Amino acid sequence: CASSLAGQFSNQPQHF.

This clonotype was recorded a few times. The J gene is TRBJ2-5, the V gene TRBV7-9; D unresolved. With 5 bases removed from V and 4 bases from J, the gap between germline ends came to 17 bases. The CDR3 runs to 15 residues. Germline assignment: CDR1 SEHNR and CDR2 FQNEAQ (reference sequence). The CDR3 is CASSPVRAAPETQYF. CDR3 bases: TGTGCCAGCAGCCCAGTTCGGGCGGCCCCAGAGACCCAGTACTTC.

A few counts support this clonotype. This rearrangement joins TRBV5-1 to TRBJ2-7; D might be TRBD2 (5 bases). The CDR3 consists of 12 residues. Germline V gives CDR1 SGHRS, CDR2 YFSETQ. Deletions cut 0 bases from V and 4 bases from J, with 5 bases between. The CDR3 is CASSLGGYEQYF. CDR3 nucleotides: TGCGCCAGCAGCTTGGGAGGGTACGAGCAGTACTTC. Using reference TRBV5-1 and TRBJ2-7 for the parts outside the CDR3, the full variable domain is KAGVTQTPRYLIKTRGQQVTLSCSPISGHRSVSWYQQTPGQGLQFLFEYFSETQRNKGNFPGRFSGRQFSNSRSEMNVSTLELGDSALYLCASSLGGYEQYFGPGTRLTVT.

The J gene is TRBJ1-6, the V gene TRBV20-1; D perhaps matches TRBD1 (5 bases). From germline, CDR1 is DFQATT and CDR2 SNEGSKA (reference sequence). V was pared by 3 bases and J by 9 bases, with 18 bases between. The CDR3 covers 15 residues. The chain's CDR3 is CSAREGRNWGSPLHF. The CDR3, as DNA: TGCAGTGCTAGGGAGGGGCGGAACTGGGGTTCACCCCTCCACTTT.

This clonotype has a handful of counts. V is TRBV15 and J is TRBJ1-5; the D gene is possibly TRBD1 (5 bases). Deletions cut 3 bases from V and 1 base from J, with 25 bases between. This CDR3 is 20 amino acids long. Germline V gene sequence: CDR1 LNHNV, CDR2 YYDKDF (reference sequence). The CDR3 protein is CATSSLGRLGTLFSNQPQHF. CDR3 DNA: TGTGCCACCAGCAGTCTAGGCCGGCTGGGGACGTTATTCAGCAATCAGCCCCAGCATTTT.

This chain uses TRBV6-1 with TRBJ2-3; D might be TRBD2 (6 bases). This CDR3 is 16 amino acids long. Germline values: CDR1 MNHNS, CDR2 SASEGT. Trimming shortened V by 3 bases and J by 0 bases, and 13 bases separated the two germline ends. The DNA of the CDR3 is TGTGCCAGCAGTGACCAAGCGGGCCCTAGCACAGATACGCAGTATTTT. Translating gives CASSDQAGPSTDTQYF.

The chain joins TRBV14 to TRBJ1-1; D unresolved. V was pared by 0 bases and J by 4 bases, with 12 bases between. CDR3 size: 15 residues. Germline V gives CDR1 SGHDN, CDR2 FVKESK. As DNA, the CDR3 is TGTGCCAGCAGCCAAGATGCCAGGTTGGGCACTGAAGCTTTCTTT. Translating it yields CASSQDARLGTEAFF.

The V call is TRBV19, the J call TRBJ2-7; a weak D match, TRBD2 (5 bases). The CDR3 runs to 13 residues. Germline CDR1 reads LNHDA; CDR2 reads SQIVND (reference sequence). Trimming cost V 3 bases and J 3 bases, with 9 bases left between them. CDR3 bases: TGTGCCAGTAGTATTGGAGGTGACTACGAGCAGTACTTC. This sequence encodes CASSIGGDYEQYF.

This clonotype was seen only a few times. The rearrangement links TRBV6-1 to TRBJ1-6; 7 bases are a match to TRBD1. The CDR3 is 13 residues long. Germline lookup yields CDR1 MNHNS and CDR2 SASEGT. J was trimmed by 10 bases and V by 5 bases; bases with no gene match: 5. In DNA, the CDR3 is TGTGCCAGCAGTCTCGGACAGGACTCACCCCTCCACTTT. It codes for CASSLGQDSPLHF.

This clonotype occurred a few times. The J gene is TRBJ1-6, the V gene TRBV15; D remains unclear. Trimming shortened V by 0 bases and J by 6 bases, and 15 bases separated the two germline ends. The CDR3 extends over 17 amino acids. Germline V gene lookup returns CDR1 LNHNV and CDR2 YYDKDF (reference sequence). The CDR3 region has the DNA TGTGCCACCAGCAGAGATTCAACCCTGGTCATTAATTCACCCCTCCACTTT. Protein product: CATSRDSTLVINSPLHF.

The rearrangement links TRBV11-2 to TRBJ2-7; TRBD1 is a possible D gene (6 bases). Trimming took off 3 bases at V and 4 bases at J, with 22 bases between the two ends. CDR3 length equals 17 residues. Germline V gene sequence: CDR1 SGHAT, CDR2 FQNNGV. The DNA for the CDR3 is TGTGCCAGCAGCTTTACCTCCTACAGGGTTGGCACTTACGAGCAGTACTTC. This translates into CASSFTSYRVGTYEQYF.

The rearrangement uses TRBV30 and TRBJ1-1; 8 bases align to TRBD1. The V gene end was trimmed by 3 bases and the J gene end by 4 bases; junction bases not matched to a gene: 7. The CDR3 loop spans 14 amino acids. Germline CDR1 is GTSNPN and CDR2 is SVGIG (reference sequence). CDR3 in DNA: TGTGCCTGGAGCCTAACAGGGGGTTCCACTGAAGCTTTCTTT. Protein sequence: CAWSLTGGSTEAFF.

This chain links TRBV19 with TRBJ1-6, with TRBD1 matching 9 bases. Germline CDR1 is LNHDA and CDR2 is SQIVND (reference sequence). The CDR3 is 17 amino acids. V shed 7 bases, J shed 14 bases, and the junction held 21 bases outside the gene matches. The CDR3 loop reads CASTPGGTGGIVSTLHF. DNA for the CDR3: TGTGCCAGTACCCCTGGGGGTACAGGGGGCATTGTGTCCACCCTCCACTTT.

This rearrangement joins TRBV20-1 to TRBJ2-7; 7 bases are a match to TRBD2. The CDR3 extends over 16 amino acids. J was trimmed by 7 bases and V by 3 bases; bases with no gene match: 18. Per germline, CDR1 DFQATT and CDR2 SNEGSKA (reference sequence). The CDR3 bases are TGCAGTGCTAGGCCCCCCAGCGGGACTCTGTCTGGAGAGCAGTACTTC. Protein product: CSARPPSGTLSGEQYF.

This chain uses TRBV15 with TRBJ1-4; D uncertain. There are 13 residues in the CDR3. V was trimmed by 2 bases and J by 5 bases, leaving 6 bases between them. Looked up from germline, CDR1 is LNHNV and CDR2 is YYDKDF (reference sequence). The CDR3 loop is CATSRPGNEKLFF. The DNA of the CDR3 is TGTGCCACCAGCAGACCCGGCAATGAAAAACTGTTTTTT.

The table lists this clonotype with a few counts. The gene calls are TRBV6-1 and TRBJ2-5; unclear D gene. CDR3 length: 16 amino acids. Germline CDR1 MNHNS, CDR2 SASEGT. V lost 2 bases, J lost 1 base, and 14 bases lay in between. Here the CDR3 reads CASSERSRNIQETQYF. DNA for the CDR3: TGTGCCAGCAGTGAAAGGTCCCGGAACATCCAAGAGACCCAGTACTTC.

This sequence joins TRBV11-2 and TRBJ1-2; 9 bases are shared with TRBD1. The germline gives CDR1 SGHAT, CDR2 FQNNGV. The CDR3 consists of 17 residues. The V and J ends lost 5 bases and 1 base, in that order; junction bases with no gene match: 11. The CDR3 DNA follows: TGTGCCAGCAGCCGATCCGGGACAGGGACTCTTAACTATGGCTACACCTTC. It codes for CASSRSGTGTLNYGYTF. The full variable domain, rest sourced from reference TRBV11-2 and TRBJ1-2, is EAGVAQSPRYKIIEKRQSVAFWCNPISGHATLYWYQQILGQGPKLLIQFQNNGVVDDSQLPKDRFSAERLKGVDSTLKIQPAKLEDSAVYLCASSRSGTGTLNYGYTFGSGTRLTVV.